Detailed here is one T cell receptor (beta chain). Per the germline V gene, CDR1 is SGHRS and CDR2 is YFSETQ. The V end was cut by 0 bases, the J end by 2 bases, with 7 bases between. This CDR3 comprises 14 residues. Assay used: immunoSEQ multiplex PCR; TCRdb lists only in-frame clones, some missing. The data show around 130,000 clones, more than 70% seen once. These data are taken from a study of control samples from healthy donors and cancer patients. Sequenced material: blood. V and J are TRBV5-1 and TRBJ2-3; D is unresolved. The receptor was derived from a man aged 45 to 65 in good health. The CDR3 protein is CASSLAGITDTQYF. CDR3 nucleotide sequence: TGCGCCAGCAGCTTGGCAGGAATCACAGATACGCAGTATTTT.